Following are 26 T cell receptor beta chains from one sample sequenced in a study of graft-versus-host responses after intestinal transplantation. Antigen specificity for these receptors is unknown. The assay was immunoSEQ multiplex PCR, and TCRdb's table has in-frame clones only and misses some. The table shows around 100,000 clones, with about 90% occurring only once. The material was unstimulated CD4+ T cells sorted from spleen or lymph node cells, obtained before transplant. These TCRs come from a human donor who was the organ donor for an intestinal transplant.

This clone was detected only a few times. The chain uses TRBV10-3 and TRBJ1-4; D is unresolved. V shed 6 bases and J shed 4 bases, with 12 bases lying between them. This CDR3 is 14 amino acids long. Per germline, CDR1 ENHRY and CDR2 SYGVKD. The CDR3, as DNA: TGTGCCATCAGAGCAGGACTCAATAATGAAAAACTGTTTTTT. Translation gives CAIRAGLNNEKLFF.

Here the CDR3 reads CSGMTGGYTEAFF. The DNA of the CDR3 is TGCAGCGGTATGACAGGGGGTTACACTGAAGCTTTCTTT. The V call is TRBV29-1, the J call TRBJ1-1; TRBD1 aligns across 9 bases. Germline values: CDR1 SQVTM, CDR2 ANQGSEA. Trimming removed 7 bases from V and 3 bases from J; junction bases left unmatched: 6. There are 13 residues in the CDR3.

The CDR3 here is CASTPLFKANSGNTIYF. The CDR3 coding sequence is TGTGCCAGCACTCCCCTATTCAAAGCGAACTCTGGAAACACCATATATTTT. The chain has TRBV28 and TRBJ1-3; D unresolved. With 7 bases removed from V and 0 bases from J, the gap between germline ends came to 19 bases. This CDR3 contains 17 residues. The germline V gene encodes CDR1 MDHEN and CDR2 SYDVKM. Variable domain in full (rest from reference TRBV28 and TRBJ1-3): DVKVTQSSRYLVKRTGEKVFLECVQDMDHENMFWYRQDPGLGLRLIYFSYDVKMKEKGDIPEGYSVSREKKERFSLILESASTNQTSMYLCASTPLFKANSGNTIYFGEGSWLTVV.

The V call is TRBV2, the J call TRBJ1-1; D not resolved. Between the trimmed V and J ends, which lost 2 bases and 1 base, there was a span of 11 bases. CDR1 SNHLY and CDR2 FYNNEI come from the germline V gene. The CDR3 contains 15 residues. In DNA form, the CDR3 reads TGTGCCAGCAGTGAATCGGGGTTGGAGAACACTGAAGCTTTCTTT. Its protein product is CASSESGLENTEAFF.

This chain joins TRBV5-5 and TRBJ1-2; D might be TRBD1 (5 bases). The CDR3 sequence is 16 residues long. The germline CDR1 and CDR2 sequences are SGHKS and YYEKEE (reference sequence). V dropped 0 bases and J dropped 3 bases, with 15 bases sitting between them. The CDR3: CASSLGKTALDYGYTF. CDR3 coding DNA: TGTGCCAGCAGCTTGGGGAAGACAGCCTTAGACTATGGCTACACCTTC.

The rearrangement joins TRBV6-5 to TRBJ1-4; no reliable D call. From germline, CDR1 is MNHEY and CDR2 SVGAGI. The length of the CDR3 is 16 residues. V was clipped by 2 bases and J by 5 bases, with 15 bases between them. CDR3 sequence (DNA): TGTGCCAGCAGTTACGATGTCGGACGGAAAAATGAAAAACTGTTTTTT. Translating it yields CASSYDVGRKNEKLFF.

The chain employs TRBV5-1 and TRBJ2-7, with 8 bases aligning to TRBD1. This CDR3 is 16 amino acids long. With 3 bases clipped from V and 6 bases from J, the junction kept 14 bases outside the gene matches. Germline V gives CDR1 SGHRS, CDR2 YFSETQ. The CDR3 bases are TGCGCCAGCAGCTCCCCCCAGACAGGGGCGGCCCCCGAGCAGTACTTC. Translated, it gives CASSSPQTGAAPEQYF.

The chain uses TRBV5-1 and TRBJ2-7; tentatively, D is TRBD2 (6 bases). V lost 4 bases to trimming and J lost 3 bases, with 11 bases between them. CDR1 is SGHRS, CDR2 YFSETQ, per germline. The CDR3 length is 13 residues. CDR3 bases: TGCGCCAGCAGCACGGGACTCGACTACGAGCAGTACTTC. It is translated as CASSTGLDYEQYF.

The rearrangement joins TRBV28 to TRBJ1-2; unclear D gene. Germline CDR1 and CDR2: MDHEN and SYDVKM. The V end lost 4 bases, the J end lost 12 bases, and 15 bases lay between the germline ends. CDR3 length equals 12 residues. The CDR3 loop reads CASSSTTGRHTF. The CDR3 bases are TGTGCCAGCAGTTCAACGACGGGGAGGCACACCTTC.

V and J are TRBV28 and TRBJ1-2; tentative D call: TRBD1 (6 bases). The V gene lost 11 bases and the J gene lost 0 bases, with 13 bases spanning the gap. Germline V gene lookup returns CDR1 MDHEN and CDR2 SYDVKM. The CDR3 runs to 13 residues. The CDR3 loop is CAVRGATNYGYTF. DNA for the CDR3: TGTGCCGTAAGGGGGGCTACTAACTATGGCTACACCTTC.

CDR3 in DNA: TGCGCCAGCAGCTTGGGAGGGACAGGGACGTGGAATGAGCAGTTCTTC. Its protein is CASSLGGTGTWNEQFF. The rearrangement links TRBV5-1 to TRBJ2-1; TRBD1 aligns across 9 bases. Looked up from germline, CDR1 is SGHRS and CDR2 is YFSETQ. The junction had 8 bases not matched to a gene; V was cut back by 0 bases and J by 7 bases. This CDR3 region has 16 residues. Full variable domain (outside the CDR3, taken from reference TRBV5-1 and TRBJ2-1): KAGVTQTPRYLIKTRGQQVTLSCSPISGHRSVSWYQQTPGQGLQFLFEYFSETQRNKGNFPGRFSGRQFSNSRSEMNVSTLELGDSALYLCASSLGGTGTWNEQFFGPGTRLTVL.

The rearrangement links TRBV7-3 to TRBJ1-6, with 7 positions matching TRBD1. V was clipped by 2 bases and J by 10 bases; unmatched bases: 2. Germline V gene data show CDR1 as SGHTA and CDR2 as FQGTGA. This CDR3 contains 13 residues. This CDR3 is CASSLDRDSPLHF. The CDR3 DNA reads as TGTGCCAGCAGCTTAGACAGGGACTCACCCCTCCACTTT.

This clone was seen once. The CDR3 sequence is CASRGGGSYNEQFF. The CDR3 bases are TGTGCCAGCAGGGGCGGGGGTTCCTACAATGAGCAGTTCTTC. This chain joins TRBV27 and TRBJ2-1; 7 bases are a match to TRBD2. This CDR3 has 14 amino acids. CDR1 is MNHEY, CDR2 SMNVEV, per germline (reference sequence). Trimming cost V 6 bases and J 1 base; bases outside gene matches: 3.

This clone was observed once. J is TRBJ2-3 and V is TRBV11-3; either TRBD1 or TRBD2 may fit D (6 bases each). This CDR3 spans 15 amino acids. The germline CDR1 and CDR2 sequences are SGHNT and YENEEA. V was trimmed by 3 bases and J by 2 bases, leaving 12 bases between them. CDR3 sequence reads: CASSLGGPNTDTQYF. For the CDR3, the DNA is TGTGCCAGCAGCTTGGGGGGCCCTAACACAGATACGCAGTATTTT.

This clone was detected only once. The germline gene is not matched at one end of the junction; a read error may be the cause. The rearrangement uses TRBV7-9 and TRBJ1-1; no clear D gene. This CDR3 contains 12 residues. Germline V gene data show CDR1 as SEHNR and CDR2 as FQNEAQ (reference sequence). The DNA for the CDR3 is TGTGCCAGCAGCTTTCACCCGGGAGAACCGGACTTT. As protein: CASSFHPGEPDF.

This chain uses TRBV19 with TRBJ1-2; perhaps TRBD1 as D (5 bases). CDR3 length equals 15 residues. Trimming shortened V by 6 bases and J by 2 bases, and 16 bases separated the two germline ends. Germline V lookup: CDR1 LNHDA, CDR2 SQIVND (reference sequence). This CDR3 is CASSLSRDVNYGYTF. Here the CDR3 DNA reads TGTGCCAGTAGCCTCTCCCGGGACGTAAACTATGGCTACACCTTC. The variable domain in full, with the rest retrieved from reference TRBV19 and TRBJ1-2, is DGGITQSPKYLFRKEGQNVTLSCEQNLNHDAMYWYRQDPGQGLRLIYYSQIVNDFQKGDIAEGYSVSREKKESFPLTVTSAQKNPTAFYLCASSLSRDVNYGYTFGSGTRLTVV.

This chain connects TRBV30 to TRBJ1-5; no definite D call. Germline CDR1 and CDR2: GTSNPN and SVGIG (reference sequence). The ends were cut back, 0 bases at V and 5 bases at J, with 14 bases in the middle. The CDR3 has 15 residues. The CDR3 spells CAWSVGLWGYQPQHF. DNA for the CDR3: TGTGCCTGGAGTGTAGGCTTGTGGGGATATCAGCCCCAGCATTTT. The full variable domain, rest sourced from reference TRBV30 and TRBJ1-5, is SQTIHQWPATLVQPVGSPLSLECTVEGTSNPNLYWYRQAAGRGLQLLFYSVGIGQISSEVPQNLSASRPQDRQFILSSKKLLLSDSGFYLCAWSVGLWGYQPQHFGDGTRLSIL.

This clone came up a few times. This CDR3 is also generated by other DNA sequences in the sample. The gene calls are TRBV7-2 and TRBJ1-2; 10 nucleotides line up with TRBD1. V lost 5 bases, J lost 5 bases, and 5 bases stayed unmatched. CDR3 length: 14 amino acids. Germline assignment: CDR1 SGHTA and CDR2 FQGNSA. CDR3 sequence reads: CASSPRQGAYGYTF. The CDR3 DNA follows: TGTGCCAGCAGCCCAAGACAGGGGGCGTATGGCTACACCTTC.

A remark on this clone: Mismatch with germline at one junction end may stem from a read error. The J gene is TRBJ1-5, the V gene TRBV5-8, with D perhaps matching TRBD1 (5 bases). The germline CDR1 and CDR2 sequences are SGHTS and YDEGEE. The CDR3 is 10 amino acids. As DNA, the CDR3 is TGTGCCAGAAAAACCGGGACGAGGAATTTT. This codes for CARKTGTRNF.

The V call is TRBV18, the J call TRBJ1-4; TRBD1 matches at 9 bases. Losses at the gene ends were 4 bases for V and 8 bases for J; bases not matched to a gene: 8. CDR3 length: 15 residues. The germline CDR1 and CDR2 sequences are KGHSH and LQKENI. CDR3 sequence reads: CASSQSSTGGEKLFF. For the CDR3, the DNA is TGTGCCAGCTCACAATCCTCCACAGGGGGCGAAAAACTGTTTTTT.

The chain employs TRBV28 and TRBJ1-6; TRBD1 might be the D (5 bases). This CDR3 spans 14 amino acids. The V gene lost 5 bases and the J gene lost 9 bases, with 14 bases spanning the gap. The V gene's germline CDR1 is MDHEN and CDR2 SYDVKM. CDR3 sequence: CASSKQRRGSPLHF. As DNA, the CDR3 is TGTGCCAGCAGTAAACAGCGGAGGGGTTCACCCCTCCACTTT.

This clone was counted a single time. The chain employs TRBV4-1 and TRBJ1-5, with D unclear. The length of the CDR3 is 17 residues. Germline CDR1 is MGHRA and CDR2 is YSYEKL. With 1 base removed from V and 6 bases from J, the gap between germline ends came to 19 bases. CDR3 residues: CASSQVTVLSGSQPQHF. CDR3 nucleotides: TGCGCCAGCAGCCAAGTCACAGTATTATCTGGAAGTCAGCCCCAGCATTTT.

The gene calls are TRBV30 and TRBJ2-2; 9 positions match TRBD1. The CDR3 length is 15 residues. In germline, CDR1 is GTSNPN, CDR2 SVGIG (reference sequence). V shed 5 bases, J shed 4 bases, and the junction held 8 bases outside the gene matches. The CDR3 sequence: CAWSDRGGGTGELFF. Here the CDR3 DNA reads TGTGCCTGGTCCGACAGGGGGGGAGGCACCGGGGAGCTGTTTTTT. The full variable domain, with the rest looked up from reference TRBV30 and TRBJ2-2, is SQTIHQWPATLVQPVGSPLSLECTVEGTSNPNLYWYRQAAGRGLQLLFYSVGIGQISSEVPQNLSASRPQDRQFILSSKKLLLSDSGFYLCAWSDRGGGTGELFFGEGSRLTVL.

The genes are TRBV18 and TRBJ2-1, with a weak D call TRBD1 (5 bases). V dropped 4 bases and J dropped 0 bases, with 7 bases sitting between them. The CDR3 spans 14 residues. Germline lookup yields CDR1 KGHSH and CDR2 LQKENI. CDR3: CASSRQSSYNEQFF. The CDR3 DNA follows: TGTGCCAGCTCACGACAGAGCTCCTACAATGAGCAGTTCTTC.

This chain connects TRBV6-1 to TRBJ1-2; D not certain. Per the germline V gene, CDR1 is MNHNS and CDR2 is SASEGT. This CDR3 comprises 12 residues. V was pared by 8 bases and J by 5 bases, with 12 bases between. The CDR3 reads CASFRTGYGYTF. In nucleotides, the CDR3 is TGTGCCAGCTTCCGGACGGGGTATGGCTACACCTTC.

CDR3 sequence reads: CASSEAIGRAVINSPLHF. In DNA, the CDR3 is TGTGCCAGCAGTGAAGCGATAGGACGGGCTGTAATTAATTCACCCCTCCACTTT. The genes are TRBV6-1 and TRBJ1-6; D unclear. This CDR3 region has 18 residues. Trimming removed 0 bases at V and 6 bases at J, with 18 bases between. Per the germline V gene, CDR1 is MNHNS and CDR2 is SASEGT.